A single sample is the source of the 21 T cell receptor beta chains below, sequenced in a study of control samples from healthy donors and cancer patients. Libraries were prepared by immunoSEQ multiplex PCR; TCRdb keeps only in-frame clonotypes and omits some of them. The sample lists some 120,000 clones, about 95% occurring once. The sequenced sample was blood. Receptors were obtained from a man younger than 45 in good health.

J is TRBJ2-5 and V is TRBV19; D possibly corresponds to TRBD1 (5 bases). Germline V lookup: CDR1 LNHDA, CDR2 SQIVND (reference sequence). The CDR3 runs 15 residues. V shed 4 bases and J shed 2 bases, with 14 bases lying between them. CDR3 DNA sequence: TGTGCCAGTAGTAGCCAGGGCGTAACTCAAGAGACCCAGTACTTC. Translation: CASSSQGVTQETQYF.

The CDR3 bases are TGTGCCAGCAGTGGCGCAACTAATGAAAAACTGTTTTTT. Protein sequence: CASSGATNEKLFF. The chain recombines TRBV27 with TRBJ1-4, with D unresolved. Trimming took off 5 bases at V and 0 bases at J, with 4 bases between the two ends. The length of the CDR3 is 13 residues. CDR1 and CDR2 (germline): MNHEY, SMNVEV (reference sequence).

This chain links TRBV4-1 with TRBJ2-4, with D possibly TRBD1 on 6 matching bases. CDR1 is MGHRA and CDR2 is YSYEKL in the germline V gene. The CDR3 runs to 12 residues. V lost 1 base and J 13 bases, leaving 11 bases between the germline ends. This CDR3 is CASSQAGVPQYF. CDR3 sequence (DNA): TGCGCCAGCAGCCAAGCAGGGGTTCCCCAGTACTTC.

The J gene is TRBJ2-3, the V gene TRBV7-2; D possibly uses TRBD1 or TRBD2 (5 bases each). From germline, CDR1 is SGHTA and CDR2 FQGNSA. The CDR3 loop spans 13 amino acids. The ends were cut back, 3 bases at V and 6 bases at J, with 10 bases in the middle. The chain's CDR3 is CASSLAGADTQYF. CDR3 nucleotide sequence: TGTGCCAGCAGCTTGGCCGGGGCTGATACGCAGTATTTT.

The chain uses TRBV6-6 and TRBJ1-4; 7 nucleotides align to TRBD1. Per germline, CDR1 MNHNY and CDR2 SVGAGI (reference sequence). The CDR3 is made up of 15 amino acids. V shed 4 bases and J 2 bases; nucleotides not matched to a gene: 4. The CDR3 nucleotides read TGTGCCAGCAGTTTCACAGGGGCGACTAATGAAAAACTGTTTTTT. The encoded protein is CASSFTGATNEKLFF.

The chain has TRBV5-1 and TRBJ2-7, with TRBD1 matching over 10 bases. Germline-derived CDR1 and CDR2 are SGHRS and YFSETQ. The CDR3 has 16 amino acids. Losses at the gene ends were 4 bases for V and 2 bases for J; bases not matched to a gene: 9. Written as DNA, the CDR3 is TGCGCCAGCAGCCCGCTCGGGACAGGGGCCCCCTACGAGCAGTACTTC. The encoded protein is CASSPLGTGAPYEQYF.

This clone was observed a handful of times. The rearrangement uses TRBV2 and TRBJ1-6; D remains ambiguous. The V gene's germline CDR1 is SNHLY and CDR2 FYNNEI. V was trimmed by 7 bases and J by 5 bases, leaving 18 bases between them. There are 16 residues in the CDR3. This CDR3 is CASKPGGTADNSPLHF. In DNA, the CDR3 is TGTGCCAGCAAACCAGGAGGTACAGCTGATAATTCACCCCTCCACTTT. Full variable domain (rest looked up from reference TRBV2 and TRBJ1-6): EPEVTQTPSHQVTQMGQEVILRCVPISNHLYFYWYRQILGQKVEFLVSFYNNEISEKSEIFDDQFSVERPDGSNFTLKIRSTKLEDSAMYFCASKPGGTADNSPLHFGNGTRLTVT.

This clone was detected once. The rearrangement joins TRBV5-4 to TRBJ1-1; 7 positions match TRBD1. This CDR3 region has 16 residues. V shed 0 bases and J 5 bases; nucleotides not matched to a gene: 10. Per the germline V gene, CDR1 is SGHNT and CDR2 is YYREEE (reference sequence). CDR3 in amino acids: CASSLEGGGASTEAFF. DNA of the CDR3: TGTGCCAGCAGCTTGGAAGGAGGGGGCGCAAGTACTGAAGCTTTCTTT. The full variable domain, its missing parts supplied by reference TRBV5-4 and TRBJ1-1, is ETGVTQSPTHLIKTRGQQVTLRCSSQSGHNTVSWYQQALGQGPQFIFQYYREEENGRGNFPPRFSGLQFPNYSSELNVNALELDDSALYLCASSLEGGGASTEAFFGQGTRLTVV.

The chain recombines TRBV10-3 with TRBJ2-3, with 10 bases matching TRBD2. The V gene's germline CDR1 is ENHRY and CDR2 SYGVKD. CDR3 length: 14 amino acids. With V trimmed by 3 bases and J by 7 bases, 4 bases remained unmatched. The CDR3 sequence is CAISELAGFYTQYF. Written as DNA, the CDR3 is TGTGCCATCAGTGAACTAGCGGGGTTCTATACGCAGTATTTT.

The chain joins TRBV28 to TRBJ1-5; 10 bases match TRBD1. CDR1 is MDHEN, CDR2 SYDVKM, per germline. The CDR3 loop spans 18 amino acids. J gave up 6 bases and V 5 bases, and 16 bases lay outside the gene matches. This chain's CDR3 is CASSKGLRDRGVGQPQHF. The CDR3 region has the DNA TGTGCCAGCAGTAAGGGTCTACGGGACAGGGGAGTTGGTCAGCCCCAGCATTTT.

The chain is built from TRBV3-1 (or the pseudogene TRBV3-2) and TRBJ2-1, with D perhaps matching TRBD1 (6 bases). CDR3 size: 15 residues. Germline CDR1 reads LGHDT; CDR2 reads YNNKEL (reference sequence). The V gene lost 7 bases and the J gene lost 3 bases, with 16 bases spanning the gap. CDR3 DNA sequence: TGTGCCAGCACCCCGAGGGGGTTCGTCTACAATGAGCAGTTCTTC. The encoded protein is CASTPRGFVYNEQFF.

This rearrangement joins TRBV3-1 (or the pseudogene TRBV3-2) to TRBJ2-7; D tentatively reads TRBD1 or TRBD2 (6 bases each). The CDR3 loop spans 17 amino acids. V gave up 1 base and J gave up 2 bases, with 18 bases separating them. Germline values: CDR1 LGHDT, CDR2 YNNKEL (reference sequence). CDR3 in DNA: TGTGCCAGCAGCCAAGTTGATTCGGGGGCCCTGGCCTACGAGCAGTACTTC. Translation: CASSQVDSGALAYEQYF.

This chain links TRBV10-2 with TRBJ2-3, with 10 bases that match TRBD2. Trimming cost V 2 bases and J 1 base; bases outside gene matches: 3. The CDR3 totals 16 residues. Germline CDR1 reads WSHSY; CDR2 reads SAAADI. The CDR3 protein is CASSEGLAGGTDTQYF. The CDR3 nucleotides are TGCGCCAGCAGTGAGGGGCTAGCGGGGGGCACAGATACGCAGTATTTT.

The V gene is TRBV2, the J gene TRBJ1-4; D uncertain. Trimming took 2 bases from V and 4 from J, leaving 17 bases between them. Germline V gene lookup returns CDR1 SNHLY and CDR2 FYNNEI. This CDR3 has 17 amino acids. CDR3 loop: CASSEKTLWRSNEKLFF. CDR3 coding DNA: TGTGCCAGCAGTGAAAAAACTCTCTGGCGGAGTAATGAAAAACTGTTTTTT.

This chain connects TRBV14 to TRBJ2-3; D not certain. The CDR3 covers 14 residues. Deletions cut 1 base from V and 2 bases from J, with 7 bases between. Germline assignment: CDR1 SGHDN and CDR2 FVKESK. The CDR3 region has the DNA TGTGCCAGCAGCCAAGGATACTTCACAGATACGCAGTATTTT. Encoded protein: CASSQGYFTDTQYF.

The chain links TRBV16 to TRBJ2-7, with 9 positions matching TRBD1. V lost 3 bases to trimming and J lost 2 bases; unmatched junction nucleotides: 5. The CDR3 sequence is 15 residues long. Per germline, CDR1 KGHSY and CDR2 FQNENV. The CDR3 DNA follows: TGTGCCAGCAGCCAGGGACAGGGCGAAACCTACGAGCAGTACTTC. Amino acid sequence: CASSQGQGETYEQYF.

V gene TRBV2 combines with J gene TRBJ1-5; unclear D gene. Germline V gene data show CDR1 as SNHLY and CDR2 as FYNNEI. The CDR3 covers 13 residues. Deletions cut 3 bases from V and 1 base from J, with 4 bases between. The CDR3 spells CASSDRSNQPQHF. Written as DNA, the CDR3 is TGTGCCAGCAGTGACCGGAGCAATCAGCCCCAGCATTTT.

The chain joins TRBV6-5 to TRBJ2-7, with D perhaps matching TRBD1 (6 bases). The CDR3 is 14 amino acids. Germline CDR1 reads MNHEY; CDR2 reads SVGAGI. Between the trimmed V and J ends, which lost 6 bases and 3 bases, there was a span of 15 bases. This CDR3 is CASSYQTGSYEQYF. The CDR3 DNA reads TGTGCCAGCAGCTACCAGACAGGAAGCTACGAGCAGTACTTC.

The V gene is TRBV5-6, the J gene TRBJ2-5; no reliable D call. Germline-derived CDR1 and CDR2 are SGHDT and YYEEEE. Trimming pared 1 base from V and 0 bases from J, leaving 7 bases between. The CDR3 length is 14 residues. CDR3 region: CASSLLGNQETQYF. The DNA of the CDR3 is TGTGCCAGCAGCTTGCTGGGAAACCAAGAGACCCAGTACTTC. Drawing the rest from reference TRBV5-6 and TRBJ2-5, the complete variable domain is DAGVTQSPTHLIKTRGQQVTLRCSPKSGHDTVSWYQQALGQGPQFIFQYYEEEERQRGNFPDRFSGHQFPNYSSELNVNALLLGDSALYLCASSLLGNQETQYFGPGTRLLVL.

This chain uses TRBV3-1 (or the pseudogene TRBV3-2) with TRBJ2-7; maybe TRBD2 (6 bases). The V gene lost 5 bases and the J gene lost 2 bases, with 10 bases spanning the gap. CDR3 length equals 13 residues. Germline values: CDR1 LGHDT, CDR2 YNNKEL (reference sequence). The CDR3 DNA sequence: TGTGCCAGCAGCTCTAGCGATACCTACGAGCAGTACTTC. It yields the protein CASSSSDTYEQYF.

The chain has TRBV7-2 and TRBJ2-3; 9 bases are a match to TRBD2. The CDR3 covers 16 residues. CDR1 and CDR2 from the germline V gene are SGHTA and FQGNSA. Trimming at V came to 5 bases and at J to 2 bases, leaving 8 bases not matched to a gene. The CDR3 reads CASSMGTSRLTDTQYF. CDR3 nucleotides: TGTGCCAGCAGCATGGGGACTAGCAGGCTCACAGATACGCAGTATTTT. The full variable domain, its missing parts supplied by reference TRBV7-2 and TRBJ2-3, is GAGVSQSPSNKVTEKGKDVELRCDPISGHTALYWYRQSLGQGLEFLIYFQGNSAPDKSGLPSDRFSAERTGGSVSTLTIQRTQQEDSAVYLCASSMGTSRLTDTQYFGPGTRLTVL.